This T cell receptor (beta chain) was recovered during a study of persistence of HIV-infected CD4 T cells. V dropped 4 bases and J dropped 6 bases, with 12 bases sitting between them. This CDR3 has 13 residues. The count of this clone is one. Its antigen is as yet unknown. The stimulus was lysate of CMV-infected fibroblasts, approximately 9.6 ug/mL. Memory cells lacking CD40L and CD69 with high CD45RO were sorted. Donors had undetectable plasma HIV-1 RNA, under 50 copies/mL, for 4+ years. Sequencing used immunoSEQ version 4 in survey mode. The data were produced by immunoSEQ multiplex PCR, yet TCRdb's version contains in-frame clones alone and is incomplete. The table lists 37,000 or so clones, approximately 84% of them singletons.

The sequences come from CD4+ T cells sorted from PBMCs after roughly 17-hour stimulation, collected from a patient who received antiretroviral therapy. This chain links TRBV12-3 or TRBV12-4 with TRBJ1-2; D might be TRBD1 (6 bases). The TCR sequence derives from an adult man with HIV who was CMV-seropositive. This chain's CDR3 is CASSSPRDNGYTF. DNA of the CDR3: TGTGCCAGCAGTTCTCCCCGGGACAATGGCTACACCTTC.